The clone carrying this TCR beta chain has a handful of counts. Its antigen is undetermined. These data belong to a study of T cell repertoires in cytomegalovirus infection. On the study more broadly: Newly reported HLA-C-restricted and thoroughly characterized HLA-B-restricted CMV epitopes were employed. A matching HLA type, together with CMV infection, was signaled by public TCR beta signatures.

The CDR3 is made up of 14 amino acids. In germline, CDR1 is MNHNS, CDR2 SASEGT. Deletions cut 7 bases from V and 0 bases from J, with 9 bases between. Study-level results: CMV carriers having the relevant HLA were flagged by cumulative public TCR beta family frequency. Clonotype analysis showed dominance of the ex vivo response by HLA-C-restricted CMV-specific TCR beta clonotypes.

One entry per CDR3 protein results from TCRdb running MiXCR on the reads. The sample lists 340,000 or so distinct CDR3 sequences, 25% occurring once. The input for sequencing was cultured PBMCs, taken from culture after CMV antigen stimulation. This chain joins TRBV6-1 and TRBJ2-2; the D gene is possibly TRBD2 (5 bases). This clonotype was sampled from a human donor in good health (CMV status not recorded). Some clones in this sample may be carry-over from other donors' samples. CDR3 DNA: TGTGCCAGCATGGGAGCCTCGAACACCGGGGAGCTGTTTTTT. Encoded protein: CASMGASNTGELFF.